The 20 T cell receptor beta chains below come from one sample, sequenced in a study of T cells after yellow fever vaccination. TCRdb redid the calling of the 5' RACE reads with MiXCR, one entry per CDR3 protein. The repertoire holds a few hundred thousand distinct CDR3 sequences, with roughly 13% as singletons. Source: CD4+ T cells sorted from PBMCs, taken 45 days after the yellow fever booster vaccination. The receptors were sampled from a man in his thirties or forties who received the YFV17D yellow fever vaccine.

The chain joins TRBV12-3 or TRBV12-4 to TRBJ2-1, with TRBD2 matching 7 bases. The CDR3 is 18 residues long. The V and J ends lost 5 bases and 0 bases, in that order; junction bases with no gene match: 13. The CDR3 DNA reads TGTGCCAGCAGTCCCCGTCTAGGCGGGGGTAGCTCCTACAATGAGCAGTTCTTC. It yields the protein CASSPRLGGGSSYNEQFF.

A word on this clonotype: At one boundary the junction diverges from the germline segment, which might be a read error. The genes are TRBV18 and TRBJ2-3, with TRBD2 as a possible D gene (5 bases). CDR1 KGHSH and CDR2 LQKENI come from the germline V gene. The CDR3 extends over 13 amino acids. DNA of the CDR3: TGTGCCTGCTCGACTATGCTCACAGATACGCAGTATTTT. Protein product: CACSTMLTDTQYF.

This clonotype occurred a few times. This sequence joins TRBV5-1 and TRBJ1-2, with D perhaps matching TRBD1 (6 bases). The ends were cut back, 4 bases at V and 6 bases at J, with 10 bases in the middle. The CDR3 runs 12 residues. The V gene's germline CDR1 is SGHRS and CDR2 YFSETQ. CDR3 residues: CASSDTGHGYTF. The CDR3 DNA sequence: TGCGCCAGCAGCGATACAGGGCATGGCTACACCTTC.

This clonotype has only a few counts. This chain uses TRBV5-1 with TRBJ2-3; D possibly corresponds to TRBD2 (7 bases). CDR1 is SGHRS and CDR2 is YFSETQ in the germline V gene. Trimming took 4 bases from V and 3 from J, leaving 12 bases between them. The CDR3 sequence is 14 residues long. The CDR3: CASSEQGLTDTQYF. The CDR3 nucleotides are TGCGCCAGCAGCGAACAGGGACTAACAGATACGCAGTATTTT.

In this sample, this clonotype turned up a few times. The chain has TRBV7-2 and TRBJ2-3, with 11 bases fitting TRBD2. Germline lookup yields CDR1 SGHTA and CDR2 FQGNSA. The V and J ends lost 4 bases and 4 bases, in that order; junction bases with no gene match: 7. The CDR3 runs to 16 residues. The CDR3, as DNA: TGTGCCAGCAGCTCAAGACTAGCGGGAAAGGCAGATACGCAGTATTTT. Protein sequence: CASSSRLAGKADTQYF.

There are many counts of this clonotype. The V gene is TRBV7-9, the J gene TRBJ2-7, with 9 bases that match TRBD2. CDR1 is SEHNR, CDR2 FQNEAQ, per germline (reference sequence). The trim removed 5 bases at V and 2 bases at J, leaving 4 bases unmatched. The CDR3 loop spans 14 amino acids. CDR3 bases: TGTGCCAGCAGCCCGGGACTAGCAACCTACGAGCAGTACTTC. This codes for CASSPGLATYEQYF. The full variable domain, its missing parts supplied by reference TRBV7-9 and TRBJ2-7, is DTGVSQNPRHKITKRGQNVTFRCDPISEHNRLYWYRQTLGQGPEFLTYFQNEAQLEKSRLLSDRFSAERPKGSFSTLEIQRTEQGDSAMYLCASSPGLATYEQYFGPGTRLTVT.

This clonotype was observed a few times. V gene TRBV7-2 combines with J gene TRBJ1-1; a weak D match, TRBD1 (6 bases). The length of the CDR3 is 14 residues. CDR1 and CDR2 from the germline V gene are SGHTA and FQGNSA. V lost 6 bases and J lost 0, with 11 bases in between. This CDR3 is CASSTQGLNTEAFF. The CDR3, as DNA: TGTGCCAGCAGTACACAGGGACTGAACACTGAAGCTTTCTTT.

This clonotype was counted at least ten times. The CDR3, as DNA: TGTGCCAGCAGTTATCTGAACTCCTACGAGCAGTACTTC. It yields the protein CASSYLNSYEQYF. The chain links TRBV6-2 or TRBV6-3 to TRBJ2-7; D ambiguous. V was clipped by 3 bases and J by 0 bases, with 6 bases between them. CDR1 is MNHEY, CDR2 SVGEGT, per germline. The CDR3 has 13 amino acids.

This clonotype was seen a few times. The chain employs TRBV7-2 and TRBJ2-3, with D unresolved. Looked up from germline, CDR1 is SGHTA and CDR2 is FQGNSA. This CDR3 region has 13 residues. Trimming shortened V by 5 bases and J by 7 bases, and 13 bases separated the two germline ends. The CDR3 nucleotides read TGTGCCAGCAGCCAGAGCAACCCCAATACGCAGTATTTT. Translated, it gives CASSQSNPNTQYF.

This chain uses TRBV11-2 with TRBJ2-7, with TRBD2 as a possible D gene (6 bases). CDR1 is SGHAT and CDR2 is FQNNGV in the germline V gene. The V end lost 5 bases, the J end lost 6 bases, and 17 bases lay between the germline ends. This CDR3 comprises 14 residues. The DNA of the CDR3 is TGTGCCAGCAGCCCCCAGATAGGGGAGGTCGAGCAGTACTTC. Translated: CASSPQIGEVEQYF. Full variable domain (rest looked up from reference TRBV11-2 and TRBJ2-7): EAGVAQSPRYKIIEKRQSVAFWCNPISGHATLYWYQQILGQGPKLLIQFQNNGVVDDSQLPKDRFSAERLKGVDSTLKIQPAKLEDSAVYLCASSPQIGEVEQYFGPGTRLTVT.

V and J are TRBV5-1 and TRBJ2-1; 9 positions match TRBD1. The V segment lost 4 bases and the J segment 7 bases; nucleotides outside the gene matches: 9. Germline values: CDR1 SGHRS, CDR2 YFSETQ. The CDR3 is 15 residues long. DNA for the CDR3: TGCGCCAGCAGCGGAGGACAGGGGCTATCAAATGAGCAGTTCTTC. Its translation is CASSGGQGLSNEQFF.

This clonotype was counted only a few times. This chain joins TRBV11-2 and TRBJ2-5, with 9 bases aligning to TRBD2. CDR1 is SGHAT, CDR2 FQNNGV, per germline. This CDR3 spans 18 amino acids. V lost 1 base to trimming and J lost 3 bases; unmatched junction nucleotides: 12. CDR3 sequence: CASSLVGSQTSGKETQYF. CDR3 nucleotides: TGTGCCAGCAGCTTAGTAGGGTCTCAGACTAGCGGAAAAGAGACCCAGTACTTC. The full variable domain, with the rest looked up from reference TRBV11-2 and TRBJ2-5, is EAGVAQSPRYKIIEKRQSVAFWCNPISGHATLYWYQQILGQGPKLLIQFQNNGVVDDSQLPKDRFSAERLKGVDSTLKIQPAKLEDSAVYLCASSLVGSQTSGKETQYFGPGTRLLVL.

The chain is built from TRBV20-1 and TRBJ2-2; perhaps TRBD1 as D (6 bases). The V end lost 6 bases, the J end lost 1 base, and 30 bases lay between the germline ends. Germline V gene lookup returns CDR1 DFQATT and CDR2 SNEGSKA (reference sequence). The CDR3 contains 20 residues. CDR3 nucleotide sequence: TGCAGTGCCAGAAAAGTGGACCGGGACAAAGACGGGTTGAACACCGGGGAGCTGTTTTTT. Its protein is CSARKVDRDKDGLNTGELFF.

J is TRBJ2-3 and V is TRBV4-2; no clear D. The V end lost 4 bases, the J end lost 0 bases, and 11 bases lay between the germline ends. There are 15 residues in the CDR3. The germline V gene has CDR1 LGHNA and CDR2 YNFKEQ. The CDR3 coding sequence is TGTGCCAGCAGCCGCCCGGACGGTAGCACAGATACGCAGTATTTT. Translating gives CASSRPDGSTDTQYF.

The chain uses TRBV4-3 and TRBJ2-6; D call uncertain. The CDR3 runs to 15 residues. V was shortened by 8 bases and J by 5 bases, with 16 bases between the two germline ends. CDR1 and CDR2 (germline): LGHNA, YSLEER. CDR3 sequence: CASQDLGRRANVLTF. The CDR3 bases are TGCGCCAGCCAAGATCTCGGAAGAAGGGCCAACGTCCTGACTTTC.

The V and J genes are TRBV19 and TRBJ2-5; D could derive from TRBD1 or TRBD2 (7 bases each). Germline CDR1 reads LNHDA; CDR2 reads SQIVND (reference sequence). The V end lost 6 bases, the J end lost 0 bases, and 20 bases lay between the germline ends. This CDR3 region has 17 residues. CDR3 nucleotide sequence: TGTGCCAGTAGCCTTCCAAGACAGGGACTAAACCAAGAGACCCAGTACTTC. It is translated as CASSLPRQGLNQETQYF.

This clonotype has a handful of counts. CDR3 loop: CASSYIHEQFF. CDR3 nucleotide sequence: TGTGCCAGCAGTTACATCCATGAGCAGTTCTTC. V usage is TRBV27 and J usage is TRBJ2-1; D gene uncertain. Germline V gene lookup returns CDR1 MNHEY and CDR2 SMNVEV (reference sequence). The CDR3 totals 11 residues. V dropped 4 bases and J dropped 8 bases, with 6 bases sitting between them.

There are a few counts of this clonotype. The genes are TRBV7-9 and TRBJ2-7; 14 bases match TRBD2. V was clipped by 5 bases and J by 8 bases; unmatched bases: 5. The length of the CDR3 is 14 residues. Germline CDR1 and CDR2: SEHNR and FQNEAQ (reference sequence). The CDR3 sequence is CASSTGTSGRKQYF. The CDR3 bases are TGTGCCAGCAGCACCGGGACTAGCGGGAGAAAGCAGTACTTC. Drawing the rest from reference TRBV7-9 and TRBJ2-7, the complete variable domain is DTGVSQNPRHKITKRGQNVTFRCDPISEHNRLYWYRQTLGQGPEFLTYFQNEAQLEKSRLLSDRFSAERPKGSFSTLEIQRTEQGDSAMYLCASSTGTSGRKQYFGPGTRLTVT.

V and J are TRBV6-2 or TRBV6-3 and TRBJ2-5; D not resolved. Germline V gene sequence: CDR1 MNHEY, CDR2 SVGEGT. The CDR3 runs to 10 residues. Trimming left V 7 bases short and J 3 bases short, with 3 bases between. The CDR3 DNA follows: TGTGCCAGCACTAAAGAGACCCAGTACTTC. It encodes CASTKETQYF.

A few counts support this clonotype. The rearrangement links TRBV6-1 to TRBJ2-1; 7 bases align to TRBD2. The V gene's germline CDR1 is MNHNS and CDR2 SASEGT. J was trimmed by 4 bases and V by 1 base; bases with no gene match: 7. CDR3 length: 16 amino acids. This CDR3 is CASSEVKRGVYNEQFF. For the CDR3, the DNA is TGTGCCAGCAGTGAAGTTAAGCGGGGAGTATACAATGAGCAGTTCTTC.